Shown below are 21 T cell receptor beta chains from a single sample sequenced in a study of T cell responses to AZD1222 COVID-19 vaccine. Assay: immunoSEQ multiplex PCR; the TCRdb copy retains only in-frame clones and omits some. The sample shows over 100,000 clones, more than 75% of them seen only once. The sample here was peripheral blood, taken on day 0 of AZD1222 vaccination. These receptor sequences come from an adult in good health.

This clone has just a few counts. The chain has TRBV30 and TRBJ1-4; D gene unclear. Germline loops: CDR1 GTSNPN, CDR2 SVGIG (reference sequence). This CDR3 spans 15 amino acids. V dropped 2 bases and J dropped 8 bases, with 18 bases sitting between them. The CDR3 coding sequence is TGTGCCTGGAGTACCCTCCGAGGGTTTGGGGAAAAACTGTTTTTT. Encoded protein: CAWSTLRGFGEKLFF.

The genes are TRBV19 and TRBJ1-2, with a weak D call TRBD1 (5 bases). The germline V gene encodes CDR1 LNHDA and CDR2 SQIVND (reference sequence). CDR3 length: 14 amino acids. With 3 bases removed from V and 8 bases from J, the gap between germline ends came to 16 bases. The CDR3 spells CASSMVPGWDGYTF. The DNA of the CDR3 is TGTGCCAGTAGTATGGTCCCAGGGTGGGACGGCTACACCTTC.

V and J are TRBV11-2 and TRBJ1-3; no firm D call. The ends were cut back, 5 bases at V and 0 bases at J, with 14 bases in the middle. The length of the CDR3 is 16 residues. Per the germline V gene, CDR1 is SGHAT and CDR2 is FQNNGV. CDR3 sequence: CASSASGGRSGNTIYF. CDR3 in DNA: TGTGCCAGCAGCGCATCGGGCGGTCGCTCTGGAAACACCATATATTTT.

CDR3: CASSLWTPSGYNQPQHF. The DNA for the CDR3 is TGTGCCAGCAGTTTATGGACCCCGTCTGGGTACAATCAGCCCCAGCATTTT. This chain links TRBV28 with TRBJ1-5; D not resolved. Germline CDR1 MDHEN, CDR2 SYDVKM. This CDR3 contains 17 residues. Trimming took off 0 bases at V and 3 bases at J, with 15 bases between the two ends.

The chain has TRBV25-1 and TRBJ2-3, with 7 bases that match TRBD1. V gave up 3 bases and J gave up 2 bases; unmatched junction bases: 8. Germline lookup yields CDR1 MGHDK and CDR2 SYGVNS. The CDR3 sequence is 16 residues long. CDR3: CASSDTGQTTTDTQYF. CDR3 DNA sequence: TGTGCCAGCAGTGACACGGGACAGACTACCACAGATACGCAGTATTTT.

The CDR3 region has the DNA TGTGCCAGTAGTATAAATCTCCCGGGAGAAAAACTGTTTTTT. Translation gives CASSINLPGEKLFF. This sequence joins TRBV19 and TRBJ1-4; D gene ambiguous. Germline V gives CDR1 LNHDA, CDR2 SQIVND (reference sequence). This CDR3 is built from 14 residues. Trimming took 2 bases from V and 8 from J, leaving 12 bases between them.

V usage is TRBV27 and J usage is TRBJ1-1; 7 positions agree with TRBD1. Losses at the gene ends were 2 bases for V and 0 bases for J; bases not matched to a gene: 6. In germline, CDR1 is MNHEY, CDR2 SMNVEV (reference sequence). This CDR3 has 16 residues. CDR3 in amino acids: CASSLSQGDMNTEAFF. CDR3 nucleotides: TGTGCCAGCAGTTTAAGTCAGGGGGATATGAACACTGAAGCTTTCTTT.

In its sample, this clone was seen once. The chain employs TRBV9 and TRBJ2-1; 10 bases are a match to TRBD2. The junction had 3 bases not matched to a gene; V was cut back by 4 bases and J by 5 bases. The CDR3 extends over 14 amino acids. Germline lookup yields CDR1 SGDLS and CDR2 YYNGEE. CDR3 sequence (DNA): TGTGCCAGCAGCTGGGGGACTAGCGACAATGAGCAGTTCTTC. Protein: CASSWGTSDNEQFF.

This chain connects TRBV6-5 to TRBJ1-5, with a weak D call TRBD1 (5 bases). CDR3 length: 16 amino acids. Trimming removed 4 bases at V and 6 bases at J, with 19 bases between. Germline values: CDR1 MNHEY, CDR2 SVGAGI. The CDR3 spells CASSLRSVGDRQPQHF. Written as DNA, the CDR3 is TGTGCCAGCAGTTTACGTTCCGTGGGGGATCGTCAGCCCCAGCATTTT.

This clone was observed once. The chain uses TRBV7-2 and TRBJ2-1; 7 nucleotides match TRBD2. Germline CDR1 reads SGHTA; CDR2 reads FQGNSA. V shed 2 bases and J 8 bases; nucleotides not matched to a gene: 15. This CDR3 is 17 amino acids long. CDR3 sequence: CASSLWAGTTPRDEQFF. The CDR3 bases are TGTGCCAGCAGCTTATGGGCCGGGACTACACCCAGGGATGAGCAGTTCTTC.

The rearrangement links TRBV6-5 to TRBJ2-7; D uncertain. The CDR3 length is 11 residues. The V end was cut by 7 bases, the J end by 5 bases, with 9 bases between. Germline lookup yields CDR1 MNHEY and CDR2 SVGAGI. CDR3 nucleotides: TGTGCCAGCACAACACGGGACGAGCAGTACTTC. It is translated as CASTTRDEQYF.

The rearrangement uses TRBV5-1 and TRBJ1-1; 7 nucleotides agree with TRBD1. CDR3 length: 18 amino acids. Germline V CDR1 and CDR2: SGHRS, YFSETQ. V lost 0 bases and J lost 0; bases outside the gene matches: 11. DNA for the CDR3: TGCGCCAGCAGCTTGGGACAGGGAAGCGGTTTGGTGAACACTGAAGCTTTCTTT. It translates to CASSLGQGSGLVNTEAFF.

In DNA, the CDR3 is TGTGCCATCAGTGACTTCGACGAGCAGTACTTC. Amino acids: CAISDFDEQYF. The rearrangement joins TRBV10-3 to TRBJ2-7; D unclear. Germline V CDR1 and CDR2: ENHRY, SYGVKD. V shed 3 bases and J shed 5 bases, with 5 bases lying between them. The CDR3 is made up of 11 amino acids.

This clone was picked up one time. The gene calls are TRBV18 and TRBJ2-7; 7 bases match TRBD1. The CDR3 is 13 residues long. The J segment lost 7 bases and the V segment lost 6 bases, leaving 9 bases of the junction unmatched. Germline CDR1 is KGHSH and CDR2 is LQKENI. The CDR3: CASSPDRVEEQYF. In nucleotides, the CDR3 is TGTGCCAGCTCGCCCGACAGGGTTGAAGAGCAGTACTTC.

This chain connects TRBV2 to TRBJ1-1, with a tentative D call TRBD1 (6 bases). The V gene lost 3 bases and the J gene lost 6 bases, with 11 bases spanning the gap. The germline V gene encodes CDR1 SNHLY and CDR2 FYNNEI. The CDR3 extends over 13 amino acids. The CDR3 protein is CASSEGRGAEAFF. CDR3 coding DNA: TGTGCCAGCAGTGAGGGCAGGGGCGCTGAAGCTTTCTTT.

This chain uses TRBV10-2 with TRBJ2-5, with 7 positions matching TRBD1. V shed 8 bases, J shed 1 base, and the junction held 22 bases outside the gene matches. The CDR3 loop spans 19 amino acids. Germline V gene sequence: CDR1 WSHSY, CDR2 SAAADI. The CDR3 nucleotides read TGCGCCAGCTACTTCAACAGGGGTGTTGATAAGGGGACCCAAGAGACCCAGTACTTC. Protein sequence: CASYFNRGVDKGTQETQYF.

The rearrangement joins TRBV3-1 (or the pseudogene TRBV3-2) to TRBJ1-3; possible D gene TRBD1, 5 bases. Between the trimmed V and J ends, which lost 0 bases and 4 bases, there was a span of 10 bases. This CDR3 is 15 amino acids long. The germline V gene has CDR1 LGHDT and CDR2 YNNKEL (reference sequence). The CDR3 DNA reads as TGTGCCAGCAGCCAAGATCAGACAGCCGGAAACACCATATATTTT. Its protein product is CASSQDQTAGNTIYF.

The rearrangement joins TRBV6-2 or TRBV6-3 to TRBJ1-5; possibly TRBD1 for D (5 bases). Trimming cost V 7 bases and J 3 bases, with 19 bases left between them. The CDR3 length is 16 residues. The germline CDR1 and CDR2 sequences are MNHEY and SVGEGT. CDR3 bases: TGTGCCAGCACCCCAGCGAAGGGGAAAAACAATCAGCCCCAGCATTTT. Protein: CASTPAKGKNNQPQHF.

V gene TRBV6-2 or TRBV6-3 combines with J gene TRBJ2-3, with 9 bases that match TRBD1. Germline assignment: CDR1 MNHEY and CDR2 SVGEGT. Unmatched junction bases numbered 14, after V lost 5 bases and J lost 5 bases. The CDR3 consists of 17 residues. The CDR3 region has the DNA TGTGCCAGCAGTCAACATTCCGGGACAGGGCAGGGAGATACGCAGTATTTT. This encodes CASSQHSGTGQGDTQYF.

The chain links TRBV7-9 to TRBJ1-5, with D unresolved. V was clipped by 1 base and J by 3 bases, with 13 bases between them. This CDR3 contains 16 residues. Germline values: CDR1 SEHNR, CDR2 FQNEAQ (reference sequence). CDR3 region: CASSLGRGNPNQPQHF. The CDR3 region has the DNA TGTGCCAGCAGCTTAGGCCGGGGAAACCCCAATCAGCCCCAGCATTTT.

The rearrangement links TRBV5-1 to TRBJ1-5; D is unresolved. The germline V gene has CDR1 SGHRS and CDR2 YFSETQ. V lost 0 bases and J 4 bases, leaving 11 bases between the germline ends. There are 15 residues in the CDR3. CDR3 in DNA: TGCGCCAGCAGCTTGGATCCGGGAGGGAATCAGCCCCAGCATTTT. It translates to CASSLDPGGNQPQHF. Supplemented by reference TRBV5-1 and TRBJ1-5, the full variable domain reads KAGVTQTPRYLIKTRGQQVTLSCSPISGHRSVSWYQQTPGQGLQFLFEYFSETQRNKGNFPGRFSGRQFSNSRSEMNVSTLELGDSALYLCASSLDPGGNQPQHFGDGTRLSIL.